Shown below are 7 T cell receptor beta chains from a single sample sequenced in a study of blood T cell repertoires in COVID-19. The repertoire was sequenced with immunoSEQ multiplex PCR; TCRdb's copy has only in-frame clones and lacks some. The data hold approximately 150,000 clones, with 79% observed a single time. Sequenced material: PBMCs or T cells enriched from blood (not recorded which). These receptors all stem from a woman in her seventies in a cohort exposed to, infected with or recovered from COVID-19 (not recorded which).

The chain has TRBV2 and TRBJ1-4, with D hard to call. The CDR3 has 16 residues. The ends were cut back, 6 bases at V and 0 bases at J, with 14 bases in the middle. The germline V gene encodes CDR1 SNHLY and CDR2 FYNNEI. CDR3 nucleotide sequence: TGTGCCAGCAGCGCTTACGGCGGGGCAACTAATGAAAAACTGTTTTTT. This translates into CASSAYGGATNEKLFF.

This rearrangement joins TRBV29-1 to TRBJ2-3, with D perhaps TRBD1 (7 bases). The CDR3 is 15 amino acids. Trimming took 6 bases from V and 2 from J, leaving 18 bases between them. The V gene's germline CDR1 is SQVTM and CDR2 ANQGSEA. CDR3 region: CSVGWGDSHTDTQYF. DNA for the CDR3: TGCAGCGTGGGGTGGGGGGACAGCCACACAGATACGCAGTATTTT.

The V and J genes are TRBV27 and TRBJ2-2; 7 bases agree with TRBD2. The CDR3 sequence is 16 residues long. Germline V gene lookup returns CDR1 MNHEY and CDR2 SMNVEV (reference sequence). V dropped 3 bases and J dropped 4; count of bases not matched to a gene: 8. The CDR3 DNA reads TGTGCCAGCAGTTTTGCGTGGACTAGGGGCACCGGGGAGCTGTTTTTT. It encodes CASSFAWTRGTGELFF.

The CDR3 bases are TGTGCCAGTAGTACCTCCAGGGGGAGGGAGACCCAGTACTTC. Protein sequence: CASSTSRGRETQYF. The chain joins TRBV19 to TRBJ2-5, with D possibly TRBD1 on 7 matching bases. V lost 4 bases, J lost 5 bases, and 14 bases lay in between. Germline V gene data show CDR1 as LNHDA and CDR2 as SQIVND (reference sequence). The CDR3 extends over 14 amino acids.

This sequence joins TRBV11-3 and TRBJ2-7; D ambiguous. The V and J ends lost 1 base and 4 bases respectively, with 8 bases between them. In germline, CDR1 is SGHNT, CDR2 YENEEA. There are 13 residues in the CDR3. CDR3 protein: CASSLGPAYEQYF. The CDR3 DNA follows: TGTGCCAGCAGCTTAGGTCCAGCGTACGAGCAGTACTTC. The complete variable domain, with remaining parts taken from reference TRBV11-3 and TRBJ2-7, reads EAGVVQSPRYKIIEKKQPVAFWCNPISGHNTLYWYLQNLGQGPELLIRYENEEAVDDSQLPKDRFSAERLKGVDSTLKIQPAELGDSAVYLCASSLGPAYEQYFGPGTRLTVT.

This sequence joins TRBV27 and TRBJ2-7; 9 bases are shared with TRBD2. The CDR3 sequence is 13 residues long. Germline V gene data show CDR1 as MNHEY and CDR2 as SMNVEV (reference sequence). With V trimmed by 7 bases and J by 5 bases, 6 bases remained unmatched. CDR3 in amino acids: CASTSLAGDEQYF. CDR3 sequence (DNA): TGTGCCAGCACCTCGTTAGCGGGAGACGAGCAGTACTTC.

This chain links TRBV10-3 with TRBJ2-1; D may be TRBD1 (6 bases). The CDR3 runs to 15 residues. V lost 3 bases and J 4 bases, leaving 13 bases between the germline ends. From germline, CDR1 is ENHRY and CDR2 SYGVKD. The CDR3 protein is CAISDKGQGYNEQFF. DNA of the CDR3: TGTGCCATCAGTGACAAGGGGCAGGGGTACAATGAGCAGTTCTTC.